This T cell receptor (beta chain) was captured in a study of blood T cell repertoires in COVID-19. Repertoires were generated with immunoSEQ multiplex PCR, while TCRdb's copy carries only in-frame clones and drops some. The sample shows roughly 140,000 clones, roughly 76% of them seen only once. This clone has a handful of counts. V was pared by 3 bases and J by 1 base, with 17 bases between. Germline V gives CDR1 SGHKS, CDR2 YYEKEE (reference sequence). This CDR3 is built from 17 residues. The J gene is TRBJ1-5, the V gene TRBV5-5, with D possibly matching TRBD1 (6 bases). The receptor was isolated from a human donor with acute or convalescent COVID-19. The donor label of this sample is uncertain. The sample comprised peripheral blood. The CDR3 spells CASSSLVTGLSNQPQHF. CDR3 bases: TGTGCCAGCAGCTCGTTAGTAACAGGGTTAAGCAATCAGCCCCAGCATTTT.